This TCR beta chain is drawn from a study of blood T cells in healthy people across ages. Findings of the study overall: Naive and antigen-experienced cells were not separated, limiting conclusive comparison. A roughly linear age-dependent decrease characterized TCR beta diversity per million T cells. The study found more naive CD4+ cells and higher diversity in long-lived than aged donors.

This clonotype has only a few counts. Its antigen is as yet unknown. The V gene's germline CDR1 is DFQATT and CDR2 SNEGSKA (reference sequence). There are 15 residues in the CDR3. Trimming left V 5 bases short and J 3 bases short, with 19 bases between. Sample-barcoded 5' priming and a J-beta primer mix drove a second PCR of 7 to 11 cycles. TCRdb called the 5' RACE reads again in MiXCR, with one record for every CDR3 protein. This table holds roughly 1,500,000 distinct CDR3 sequences, approximately 38% found once. This clonotype was sampled from a woman under 30 in good health. Input material: blood. The V call is TRBV20-1, the J call TRBJ1-2, with TRBD1 as a possible D gene (5 bases). The CDR3 is CSAVEIVGADYGYTF. In DNA, the CDR3 is TGCAGTGCTGTAGAGATAGTAGGGGCTGACTATGGCTACACCTTC.